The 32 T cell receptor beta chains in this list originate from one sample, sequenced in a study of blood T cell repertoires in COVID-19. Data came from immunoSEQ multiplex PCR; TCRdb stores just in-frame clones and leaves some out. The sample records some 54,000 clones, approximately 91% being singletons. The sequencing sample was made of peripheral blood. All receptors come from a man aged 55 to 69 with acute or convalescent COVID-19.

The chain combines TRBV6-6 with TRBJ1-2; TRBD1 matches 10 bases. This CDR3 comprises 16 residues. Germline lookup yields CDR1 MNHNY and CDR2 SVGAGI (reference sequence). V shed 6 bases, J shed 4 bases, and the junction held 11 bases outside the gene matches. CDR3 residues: CASRTSRQGAGYGYTF. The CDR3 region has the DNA TGTGCCAGCAGGACCAGCCGACAGGGGGCCGGCTATGGCTACACCTTC.

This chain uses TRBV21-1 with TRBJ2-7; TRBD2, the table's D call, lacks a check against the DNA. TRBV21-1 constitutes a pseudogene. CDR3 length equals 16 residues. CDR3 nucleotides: TGTGCCAGCAGCAATGAGAGGGTTACCTTCTTTTACGAGCAGTACTTC. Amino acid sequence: CASSNERVTFFYEQYF.

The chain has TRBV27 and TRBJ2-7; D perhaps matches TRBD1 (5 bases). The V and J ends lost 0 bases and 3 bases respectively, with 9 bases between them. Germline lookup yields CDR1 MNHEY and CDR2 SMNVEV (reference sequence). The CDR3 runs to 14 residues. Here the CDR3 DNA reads TGTGCCAGCAGTTTATCGACAGCCATCTACGAGCAGTACTTC. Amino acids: CASSLSTAIYEQYF.

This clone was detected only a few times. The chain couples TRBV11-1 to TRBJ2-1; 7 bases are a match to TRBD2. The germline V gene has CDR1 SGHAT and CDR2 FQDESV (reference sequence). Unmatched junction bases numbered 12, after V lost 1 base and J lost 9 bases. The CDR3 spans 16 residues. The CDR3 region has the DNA TGTGCCAGCAGCTTAGGGCTAGCGGAAGGACGGGGTGAGCAGTTCTTC. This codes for CASSLGLAEGRGEQFF.

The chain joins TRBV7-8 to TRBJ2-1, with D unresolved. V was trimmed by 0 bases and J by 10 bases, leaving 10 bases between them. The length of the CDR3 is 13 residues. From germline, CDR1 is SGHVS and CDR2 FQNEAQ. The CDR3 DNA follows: TGTGCCAGCAGCTTAGCACCACACGGGGAGCAGTTCTTC. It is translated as CASSLAPHGEQFF.

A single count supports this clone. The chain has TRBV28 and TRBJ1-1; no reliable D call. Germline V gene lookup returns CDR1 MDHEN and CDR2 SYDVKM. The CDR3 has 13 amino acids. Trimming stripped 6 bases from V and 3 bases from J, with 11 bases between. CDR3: CASSPTLDTEAFF. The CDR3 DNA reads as TGTGCCAGCAGCCCTACCCTGGACACTGAAGCTTTCTTT.

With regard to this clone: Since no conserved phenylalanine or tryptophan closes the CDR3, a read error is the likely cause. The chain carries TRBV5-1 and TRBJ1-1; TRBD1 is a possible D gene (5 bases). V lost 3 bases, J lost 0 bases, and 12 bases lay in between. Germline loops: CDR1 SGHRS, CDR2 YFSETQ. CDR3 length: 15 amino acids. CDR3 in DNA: TGCGCCAGCAGCTGGGGAGGGACTTTGAACACTGAAGCTTTCCTT. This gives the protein CASSWGGTLNTEAFL.

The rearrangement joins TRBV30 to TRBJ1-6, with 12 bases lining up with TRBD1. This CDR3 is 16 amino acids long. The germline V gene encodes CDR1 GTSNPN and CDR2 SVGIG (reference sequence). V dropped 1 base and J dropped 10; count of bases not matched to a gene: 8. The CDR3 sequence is CAWSEGTGTGGSPLHF. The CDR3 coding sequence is TGTGCCTGGAGTGAGGGTACCGGGACAGGGGGCTCACCCCTCCACTTT.

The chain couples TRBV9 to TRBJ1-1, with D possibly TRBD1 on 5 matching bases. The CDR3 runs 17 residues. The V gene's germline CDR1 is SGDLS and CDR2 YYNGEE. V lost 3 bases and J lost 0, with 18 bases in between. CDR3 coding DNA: TGTGCCAGCAGCGCCCTGACAGATTCGGACATGAACACTGAAGCTTTCTTT. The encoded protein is CASSALTDSDMNTEAFF. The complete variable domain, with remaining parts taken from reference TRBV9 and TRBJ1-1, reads DSGVTQTPKHLITATGQRVTLRCSPRSGDLSVYWYQQSLDQGLQFLIQYYNGEERAKGNILERFSAQQFPDLHSELNLSSLELGDSALYFCASSALTDSDMNTEAFFGQGTRLTVV.

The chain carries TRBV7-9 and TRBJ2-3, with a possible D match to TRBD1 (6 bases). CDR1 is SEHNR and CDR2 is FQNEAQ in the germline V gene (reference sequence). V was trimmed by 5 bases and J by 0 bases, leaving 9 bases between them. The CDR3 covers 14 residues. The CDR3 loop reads CASSPRGSTDTQYF. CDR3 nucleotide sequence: TGTGCCAGCAGCCCCAGGGGAAGCACAGATACGCAGTATTTT.

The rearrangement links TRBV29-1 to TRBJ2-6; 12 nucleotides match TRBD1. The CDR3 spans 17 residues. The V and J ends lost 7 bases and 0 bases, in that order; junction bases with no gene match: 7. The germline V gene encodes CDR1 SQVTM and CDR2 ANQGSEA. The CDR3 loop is CSAGGTGGFSGANVLTF. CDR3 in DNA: TGCAGCGCCGGGGGGACAGGGGGCTTCTCTGGGGCCAACGTCCTGACTTTC.

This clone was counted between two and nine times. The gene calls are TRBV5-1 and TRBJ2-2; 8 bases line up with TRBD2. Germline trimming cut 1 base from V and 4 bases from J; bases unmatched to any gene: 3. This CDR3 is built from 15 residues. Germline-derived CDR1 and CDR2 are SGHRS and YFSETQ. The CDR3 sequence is CASSLLAGRTGELFF. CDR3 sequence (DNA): TGCGCCAGCAGCTTGTTAGCGGGACGCACCGGGGAGCTGTTTTTT.

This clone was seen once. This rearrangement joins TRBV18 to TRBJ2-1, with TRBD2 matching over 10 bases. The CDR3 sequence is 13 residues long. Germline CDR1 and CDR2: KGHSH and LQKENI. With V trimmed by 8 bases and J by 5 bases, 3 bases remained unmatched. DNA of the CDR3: TGTGCCAGCCACCTAGCGGGAGACAATGAGCAGTTCTTC. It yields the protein CASHLAGDNEQFF.

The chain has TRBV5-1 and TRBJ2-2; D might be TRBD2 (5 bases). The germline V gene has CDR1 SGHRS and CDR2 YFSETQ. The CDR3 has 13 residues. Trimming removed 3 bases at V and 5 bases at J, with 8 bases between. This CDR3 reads CASSSGNTGELFF. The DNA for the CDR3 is TGCGCCAGCAGCTCCGGGAATACCGGGGAGCTGTTTTTT.

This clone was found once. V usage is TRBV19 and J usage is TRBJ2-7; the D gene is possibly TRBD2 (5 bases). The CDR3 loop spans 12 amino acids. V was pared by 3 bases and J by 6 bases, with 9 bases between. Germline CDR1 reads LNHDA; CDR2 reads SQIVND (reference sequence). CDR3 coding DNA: TGTGCCAGTAGTATTCGTCGGGGCGAGCAGTACTTC. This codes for CASSIRRGEQYF.

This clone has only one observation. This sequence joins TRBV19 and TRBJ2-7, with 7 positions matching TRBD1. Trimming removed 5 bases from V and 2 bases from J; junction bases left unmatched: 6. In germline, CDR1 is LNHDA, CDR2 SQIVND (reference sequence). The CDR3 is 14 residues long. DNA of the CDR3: TGTGCCAGTAGTGACAGGGTAAGGCCCTACGAGCAGTACTTC. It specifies CASSDRVRPYEQYF.

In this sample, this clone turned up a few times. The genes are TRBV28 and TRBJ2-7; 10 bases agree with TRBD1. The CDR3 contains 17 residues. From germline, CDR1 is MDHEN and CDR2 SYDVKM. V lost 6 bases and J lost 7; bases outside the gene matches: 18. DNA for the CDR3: TGTGCCAGCAGCCCAACAGTGGACAGGGGGTGGTTGTGGGAGCAGTACTTC. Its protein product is CASSPTVDRGWLWEQYF.

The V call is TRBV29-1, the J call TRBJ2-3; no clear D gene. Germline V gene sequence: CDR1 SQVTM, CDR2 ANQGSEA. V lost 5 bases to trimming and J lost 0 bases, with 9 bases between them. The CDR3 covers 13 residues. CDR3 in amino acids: CSVSLMSTDTQYF. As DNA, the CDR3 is TGCAGCGTTTCTCTAATGAGCACAGATACGCAGTATTTT.

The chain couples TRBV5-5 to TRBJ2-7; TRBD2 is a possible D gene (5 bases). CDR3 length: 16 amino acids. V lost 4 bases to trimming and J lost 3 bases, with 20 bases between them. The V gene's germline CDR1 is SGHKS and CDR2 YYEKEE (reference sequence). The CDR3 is CASSPGWSEGGYEQYF. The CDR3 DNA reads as TGTGCCAGCAGCCCGGGCTGGTCTGAGGGTGGCTACGAGCAGTACTTC. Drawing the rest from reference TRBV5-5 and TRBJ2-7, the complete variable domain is DAGVTQSPTHLIKTRGQQVTLRCSPISGHKSVSWYQQVLGQGPQFIFQYYEKEERGRGNFPDRFSARQFPNYSSELNVNALLLGDSALYLCASSPGWSEGGYEQYFGPGTRLTVT.

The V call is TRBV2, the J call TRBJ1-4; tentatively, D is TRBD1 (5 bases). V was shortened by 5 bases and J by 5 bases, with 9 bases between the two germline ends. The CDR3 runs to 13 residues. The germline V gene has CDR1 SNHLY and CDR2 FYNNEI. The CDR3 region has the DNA TGTGCCAGCAGTCGGGACTCAAATGAAAAACTGTTTTTT. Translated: CASSRDSNEKLFF.

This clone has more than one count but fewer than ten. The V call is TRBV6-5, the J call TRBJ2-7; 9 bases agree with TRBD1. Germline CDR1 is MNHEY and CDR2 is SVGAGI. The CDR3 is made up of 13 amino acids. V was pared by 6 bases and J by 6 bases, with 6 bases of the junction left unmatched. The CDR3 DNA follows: TGTGCCAGCAGACGGGACAGGGAAGGCGAGCAGTACTTC. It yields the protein CASRRDREGEQYF.

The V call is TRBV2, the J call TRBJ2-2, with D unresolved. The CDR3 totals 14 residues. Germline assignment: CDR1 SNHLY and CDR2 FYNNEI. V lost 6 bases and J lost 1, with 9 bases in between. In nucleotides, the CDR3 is TGTGCCAGCAGGGGCAGCAGGAACACCGGGGAGCTGTTTTTT. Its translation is CASRGSRNTGELFF.

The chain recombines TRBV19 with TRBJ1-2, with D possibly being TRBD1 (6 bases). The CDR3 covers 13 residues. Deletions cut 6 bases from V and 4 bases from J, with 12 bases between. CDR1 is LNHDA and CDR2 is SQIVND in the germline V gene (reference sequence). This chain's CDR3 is CASRWTEGYGYTF. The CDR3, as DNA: TGTGCCAGTAGATGGACAGAGGGCTATGGCTACACCTTC.

CDR3 loop: CAWSVSRLGNTIYF. The CDR3 bases are TGTGCCTGGAGTGTGTCCAGATTAGGAAACACCATATATTTT. The V call is TRBV30, the J call TRBJ1-3; D not resolved. This CDR3 is built from 14 residues. Germline V gene lookup returns CDR1 GTSNPN and CDR2 SVGIG (reference sequence). The V gene lost 0 bases and the J gene lost 4 bases, with 10 bases spanning the gap.

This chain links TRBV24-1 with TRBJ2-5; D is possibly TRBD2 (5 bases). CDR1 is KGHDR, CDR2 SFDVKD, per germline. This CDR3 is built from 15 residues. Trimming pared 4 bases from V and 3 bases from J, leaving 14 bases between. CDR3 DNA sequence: TGTGCCACCAGTGAGTCTCAAGGAGCGGAAGAGACCCAGTACTTC. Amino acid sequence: CATSESQGAEETQYF.

CDR3 region: CASSLLQDSYNEQFF. CDR3 DNA sequence: TGTGCCAGCTCACTACTCCAGGACTCCTACAATGAGCAGTTCTTC. The rearrangement links TRBV18 to TRBJ2-1; D call uncertain. Trimming stripped 4 bases from V and 0 bases from J, with 10 bases between. The CDR3 covers 15 residues. Germline values: CDR1 KGHSH, CDR2 LQKENI.

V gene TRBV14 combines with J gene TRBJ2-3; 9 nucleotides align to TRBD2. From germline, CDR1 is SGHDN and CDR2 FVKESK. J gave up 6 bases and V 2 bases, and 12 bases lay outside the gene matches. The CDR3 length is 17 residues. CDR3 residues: CASSQPTRGGGVDTQYF. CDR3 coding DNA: TGTGCCAGCAGCCAACCCACACGCGGGGGGGGCGTCGATACGCAGTATTTT.

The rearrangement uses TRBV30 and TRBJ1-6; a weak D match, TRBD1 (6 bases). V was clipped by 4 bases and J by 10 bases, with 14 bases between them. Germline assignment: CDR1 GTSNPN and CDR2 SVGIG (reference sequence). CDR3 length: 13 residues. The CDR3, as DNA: TGTGCCTGGATGGTCAGGGGTAACTCACCCCTCCACTTT. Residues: CAWMVRGNSPLHF.

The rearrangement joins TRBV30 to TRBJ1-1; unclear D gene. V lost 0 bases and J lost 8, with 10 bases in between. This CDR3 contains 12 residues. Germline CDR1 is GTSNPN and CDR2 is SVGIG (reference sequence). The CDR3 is CAWSVPPREAFF. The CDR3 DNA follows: TGTGCCTGGAGTGTACCCCCGCGCGAAGCTTTCTTT.

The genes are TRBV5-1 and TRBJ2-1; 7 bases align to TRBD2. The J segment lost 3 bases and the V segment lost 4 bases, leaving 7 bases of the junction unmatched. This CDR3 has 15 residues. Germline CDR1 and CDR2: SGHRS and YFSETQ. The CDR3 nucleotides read TGCGCCAGCAGCACCACTAGCGTCCTCTACAATGAGCAGTTCTTC. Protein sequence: CASSTTSVLYNEQFF.

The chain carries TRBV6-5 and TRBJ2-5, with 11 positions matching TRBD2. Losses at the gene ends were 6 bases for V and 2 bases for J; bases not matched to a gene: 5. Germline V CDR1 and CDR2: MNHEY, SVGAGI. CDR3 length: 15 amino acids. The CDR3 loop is CASRRLAGPQETQYF. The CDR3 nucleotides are TGTGCCAGCAGAAGACTAGCGGGACCTCAAGAGACCCAGTACTTC.

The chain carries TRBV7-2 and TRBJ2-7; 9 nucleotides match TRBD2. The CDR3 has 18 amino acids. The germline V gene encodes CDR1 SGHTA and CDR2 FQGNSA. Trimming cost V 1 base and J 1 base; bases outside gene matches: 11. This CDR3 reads CASSLDPSRTSESYEQYF. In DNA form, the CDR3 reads TGTGCCAGCAGCTTAGACCCATCTCGGACTAGCGAGTCCTACGAGCAGTACTTC.